This T cell receptor (beta chain) appears in the sequencing data of a study of response to subunit inactivated influenza vaccine. Whole-study results and caveats: The authors offered the suggestion that each seasonal influenza vaccination recruits few new T cells.

The CDR3 spans 18 residues. Trimming took off 4 bases at V and 0 bases at J, with 18 bases between the two ends. CDR1 SGHAT and CDR2 FQDESV come from the germline V gene (reference sequence). Of note for this clonotype: Its specificity is unknown.

Via MiXCR, TCRdb re-called the RT-PCR reads, giving one row per CDR3 protein. Seen here are about 540,000 distinct CDR3 sequences, 14% observed once, and the top ten hold roughly 10%. The sequenced sample was PBMCs from blood, obtained approximately 13 days after vaccination. The V and J genes are TRBV11-1 and TRBJ1-4, with D maybe TRBD1 (5 bases). This clonotype originated in a man over 45 who received an inactivated influenza vaccine. CDR3 protein: CASSSLWDSFSTNEKLFF. The CDR3 coding sequence is TGTGCCAGCAGCTCGCTGTGGGACTCCTTTTCAACTAATGAAAAACTGTTTTTT.